One and the same sample provided the 2 T cell receptor beta chains below, sequenced in a study of cytomegalovirus exposure and HLA in healthy donors. PCR amplification relied on 60 Vbeta primers (plus 13 Jbeta primers). Sequencing was performed with immunoSEQ multiplex PCR; in TCRdb, only in-frame clones are kept and a portion is missing. The sample shows some 120,000 clones, roughly 69% of them seen only once. Source material: PBMCs. These TCRs come from a woman in her thirties or forties in good health and CMV-seropositive.

The chain has TRBV5-4 and TRBJ2-7; a weak D match, TRBD1 (6 bases). The CDR3 extends over 13 amino acids. Per germline, CDR1 SGHNT and CDR2 YYREEE (reference sequence). V lost 7 bases and J 2 bases, leaving 13 bases between the germline ends. CDR3 sequence reads: CASGPRGAYEQYF. The CDR3 DNA sequence: TGTGCCAGCGGCCCCAGGGGTGCCTACGAGCAGTACTTC.

Written as DNA, the CDR3 is TGTGCCAGCAGTGAACATCAGGGGTTGGCAGATACGCAGTATTTT. This translates into CASSEHQGLADTQYF. The rearrangement uses TRBV6-1 and TRBJ2-3; D perhaps matches TRBD1 (6 bases). Germline CDR1 is MNHNS and CDR2 is SASEGT. The CDR3 spans 15 residues. V gave up 2 bases and J gave up 4 bases, with 13 bases separating them.